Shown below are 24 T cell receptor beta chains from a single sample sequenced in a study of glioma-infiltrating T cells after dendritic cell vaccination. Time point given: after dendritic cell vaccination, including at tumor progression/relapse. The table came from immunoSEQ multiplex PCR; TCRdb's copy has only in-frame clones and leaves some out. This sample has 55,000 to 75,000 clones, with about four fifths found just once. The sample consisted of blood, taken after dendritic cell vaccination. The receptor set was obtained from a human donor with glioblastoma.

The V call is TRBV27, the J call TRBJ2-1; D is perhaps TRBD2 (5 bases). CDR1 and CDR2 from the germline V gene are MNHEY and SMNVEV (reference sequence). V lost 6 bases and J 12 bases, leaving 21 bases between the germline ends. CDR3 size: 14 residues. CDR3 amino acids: CASSPTNRPEGQFF. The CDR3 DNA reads TGTGCCAGCAGCCCTACAAACCGTCCCGAGGGGCAGTTCTTC.

The CDR3 bases are TGTGCCAGCAGCGGAGGTAACACTGAAGCTTTCTTT. Translated, it gives CASSGGNTEAFF. The chain recombines TRBV7-2 with TRBJ1-1; the D is unclear. The germline V gene encodes CDR1 SGHTA and CDR2 FQGNSA. V was clipped by 5 bases and J by 2 bases, with 6 bases between them. The CDR3 loop spans 12 amino acids.

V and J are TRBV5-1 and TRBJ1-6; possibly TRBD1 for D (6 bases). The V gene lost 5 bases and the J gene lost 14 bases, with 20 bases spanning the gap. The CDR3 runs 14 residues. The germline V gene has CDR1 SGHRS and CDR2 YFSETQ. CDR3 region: CASRLDSGWLSLHF. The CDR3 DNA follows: TGCGCCAGCAGACTGGACAGTGGTTGGTTGTCCCTCCACTTT.

The CDR3 loop reads CASSTGYNQPQHF. CDR3 DNA sequence: TGTGCCAGCAGCACAGGATACAATCAGCCCCAGCATTTT. J is TRBJ1-5 and V is TRBV28; D is possibly TRBD1 (5 bases). Looked up from germline, CDR1 is MDHEN and CDR2 is SYDVKM. The CDR3 is 13 residues long. V was trimmed by 6 bases and J by 3 bases, leaving 9 bases between them.

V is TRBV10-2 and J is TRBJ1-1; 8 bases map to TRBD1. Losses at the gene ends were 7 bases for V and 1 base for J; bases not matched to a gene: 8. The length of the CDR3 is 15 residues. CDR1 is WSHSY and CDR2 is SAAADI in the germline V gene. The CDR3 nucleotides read TGCGCCAGCAAGCAGGGGGCGTTTGGGAACACTGAAGCTTTCTTT. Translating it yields CASKQGAFGNTEAFF.

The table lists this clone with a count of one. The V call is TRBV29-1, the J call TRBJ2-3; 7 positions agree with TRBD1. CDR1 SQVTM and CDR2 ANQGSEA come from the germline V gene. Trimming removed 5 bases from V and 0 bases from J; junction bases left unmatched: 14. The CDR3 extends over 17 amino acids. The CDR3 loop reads CSVWDRGSRGSTDTQYF. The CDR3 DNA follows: TGCAGCGTTTGGGACAGAGGGTCCAGGGGAAGCACAGATACGCAGTATTTT.

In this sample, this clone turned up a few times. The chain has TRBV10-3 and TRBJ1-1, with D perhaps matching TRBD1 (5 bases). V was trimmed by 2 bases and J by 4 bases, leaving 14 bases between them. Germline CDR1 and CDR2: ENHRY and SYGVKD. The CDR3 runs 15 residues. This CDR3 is CAISEGQGGATEAFF. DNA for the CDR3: TGTGCCATCAGTGAGGGGCAGGGAGGGGCCACTGAAGCTTTCTTT.

CDR3 DNA: TGTGCCAGCAGACAGGATTTCAATCAGCCCCAGCATTTT. Encoded protein: CASRQDFNQPQHF. This chain uses TRBV27 with TRBJ1-5; perhaps TRBD1 as D (5 bases). Looked up from germline, CDR1 is MNHEY and CDR2 is SMNVEV (reference sequence). CDR3 length: 13 amino acids. Trimming shortened V by 6 bases and J by 3 bases, and 9 bases separated the two germline ends.

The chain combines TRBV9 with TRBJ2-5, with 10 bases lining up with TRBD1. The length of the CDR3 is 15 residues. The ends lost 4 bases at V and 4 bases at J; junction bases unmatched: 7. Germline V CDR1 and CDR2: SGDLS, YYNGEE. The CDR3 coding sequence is TGTGCCAGCAGCCGTGTGACAGGGGGCCGAGAGACCCAGTACTTC. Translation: CASSRVTGGRETQYF.

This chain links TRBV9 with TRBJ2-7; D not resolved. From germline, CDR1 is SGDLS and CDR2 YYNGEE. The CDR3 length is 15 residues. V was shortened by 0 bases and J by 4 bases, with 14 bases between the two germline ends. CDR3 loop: CASSVAAEMTYEQYF. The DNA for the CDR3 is TGTGCCAGCAGCGTAGCGGCTGAAATGACATACGAGCAGTACTTC.

The CDR3 DNA follows: TGTGCCAGCAGCTTAGATCGGGAGGAGACCCAGTACTTC. This sequence encodes CASSLDREETQYF. This chain joins TRBV11-3 and TRBJ2-5; D might be TRBD2 (6 bases). In germline, CDR1 is SGHNT, CDR2 YENEEA. Trimming shortened V by 0 bases and J by 5 bases, and 7 bases separated the two germline ends. CDR3 length equals 13 residues.

CDR3 in DNA: TGTGCCAGCAGCTTAGTAGGCGGGAGAAATGAAAAACTGTTTTTT. Its translation is CASSLVGGRNEKLFF. The chain has TRBV7-6 and TRBJ1-4; D gene uncertain. Trimming took 1 base from V and 5 from J, leaving 11 bases between them. Germline V gives CDR1 SGHVS, CDR2 FNYEAQ. The CDR3 consists of 15 residues.

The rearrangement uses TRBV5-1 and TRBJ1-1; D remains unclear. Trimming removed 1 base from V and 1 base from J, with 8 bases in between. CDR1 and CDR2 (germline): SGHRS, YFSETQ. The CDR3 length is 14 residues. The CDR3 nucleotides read TGCGCCAGCAGCTTGCTTCCGGGGAACACTGAAGCTTTCTTT. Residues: CASSLLPGNTEAFF.

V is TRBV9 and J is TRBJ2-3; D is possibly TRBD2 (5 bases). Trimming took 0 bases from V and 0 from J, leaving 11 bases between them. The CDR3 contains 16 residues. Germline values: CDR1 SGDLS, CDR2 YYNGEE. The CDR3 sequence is CASSVESRTSTDTQYF. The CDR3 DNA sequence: TGTGCCAGCAGCGTAGAGAGCCGGACTAGCACAGATACGCAGTATTTT.

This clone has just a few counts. The CDR3 bases are TGCGCCAGCAGCTTGGCGGCGGCTACTAATGAAAAACTGTTTTTT. This translates into CASSLAAATNEKLFF. The genes are TRBV5-1 and TRBJ1-4; D gene ambiguous. From germline, CDR1 is SGHRS and CDR2 YFSETQ. V lost 0 bases and J lost 2, with 8 bases in between. The CDR3 covers 15 residues.

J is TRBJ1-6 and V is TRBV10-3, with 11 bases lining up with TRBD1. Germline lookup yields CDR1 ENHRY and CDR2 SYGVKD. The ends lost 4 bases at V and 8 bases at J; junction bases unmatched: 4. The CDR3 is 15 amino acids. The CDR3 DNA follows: TGTGCCATCAGTGGCGGGACAGGGGGTGATTCACCCCTCCACTTT. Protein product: CAISGGTGGDSPLHF.

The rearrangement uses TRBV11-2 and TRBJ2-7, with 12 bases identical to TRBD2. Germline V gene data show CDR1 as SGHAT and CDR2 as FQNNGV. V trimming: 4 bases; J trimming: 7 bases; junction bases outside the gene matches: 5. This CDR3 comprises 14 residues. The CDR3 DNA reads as TGTGCCAGCAGCTCGACTAGCGGGGGTAGGGAGCAGTACTTC. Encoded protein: CASSSTSGGREQYF. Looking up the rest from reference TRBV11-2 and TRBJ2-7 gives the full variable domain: EAGVAQSPRYKIIEKRQSVAFWCNPISGHATLYWYQQILGQGPKLLIQFQNNGVVDDSQLPKDRFSAERLKGVDSTLKIQPAKLEDSAVYLCASSSTSGGREQYFGPGTRLTVT.

For the CDR3, the DNA is TGCGCCAGCAGCTTAAACCCCGGGACAGACTCCTACGAGCAGTACTTC. This gives the protein CASSLNPGTDSYEQYF. The chain recombines TRBV5-1 with TRBJ2-7, with 7 positions matching TRBD1. Unmatched junction bases numbered 8, after V lost 2 bases and J lost 0 bases. This CDR3 contains 16 residues. In germline, CDR1 is SGHRS, CDR2 YFSETQ.

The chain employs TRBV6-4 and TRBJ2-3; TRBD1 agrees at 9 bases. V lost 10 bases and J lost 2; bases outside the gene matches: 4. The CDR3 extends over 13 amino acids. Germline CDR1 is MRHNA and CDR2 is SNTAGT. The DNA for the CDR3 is TGTGCCACCCGGACAGGGGCCACAGATACGCAGTATTTT. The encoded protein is CATRTGATDTQYF.

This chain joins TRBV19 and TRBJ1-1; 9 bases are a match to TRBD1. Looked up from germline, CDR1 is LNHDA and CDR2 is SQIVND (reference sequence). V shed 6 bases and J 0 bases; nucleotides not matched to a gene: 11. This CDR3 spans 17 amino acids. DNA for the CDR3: TGTGCCAGTAGACACCCCCGGGGACAGGGACTGAACACTGAAGCTTTCTTT. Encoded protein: CASRHPRGQGLNTEAFF.

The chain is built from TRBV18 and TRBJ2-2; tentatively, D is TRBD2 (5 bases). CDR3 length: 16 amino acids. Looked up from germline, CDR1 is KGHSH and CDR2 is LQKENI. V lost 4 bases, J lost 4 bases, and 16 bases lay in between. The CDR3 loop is CASSLTREHTTGELFF. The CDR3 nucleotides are TGTGCCAGCTCACTCACCCGGGAACACACCACCGGGGAGCTGTTTTTT.

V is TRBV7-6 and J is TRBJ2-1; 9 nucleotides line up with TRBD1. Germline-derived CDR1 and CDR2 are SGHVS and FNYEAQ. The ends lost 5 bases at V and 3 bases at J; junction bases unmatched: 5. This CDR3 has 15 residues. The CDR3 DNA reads TGTGCCAGCAGCCTACAGGACAGGGGCTACAATGAGCAGTTCTTC. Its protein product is CASSLQDRGYNEQFF.

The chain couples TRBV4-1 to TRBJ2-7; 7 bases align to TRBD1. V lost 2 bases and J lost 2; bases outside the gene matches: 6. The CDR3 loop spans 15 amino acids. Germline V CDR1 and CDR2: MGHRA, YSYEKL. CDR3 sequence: CASSQTGTATYEQYF. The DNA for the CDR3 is TGCGCCAGCAGCCAAACCGGGACAGCAACCTACGAGCAGTACTTC.

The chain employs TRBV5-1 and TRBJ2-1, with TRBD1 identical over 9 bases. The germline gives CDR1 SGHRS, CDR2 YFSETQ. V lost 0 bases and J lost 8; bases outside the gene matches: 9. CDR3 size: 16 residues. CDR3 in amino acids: CASSLDGTGSFDEQFF. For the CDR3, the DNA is TGCGCCAGCAGCTTGGACGGGACAGGGAGTTTCGATGAGCAGTTCTTC. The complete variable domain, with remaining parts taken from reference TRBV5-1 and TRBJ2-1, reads KAGVTQTPRYLIKTRGQQVTLSCSPISGHRSVSWYQQTPGQGLQFLFEYFSETQRNKGNFPGRFSGRQFSNSRSEMNVSTLELGDSALYLCASSLDGTGSFDEQFFGPGTRLTVL.